In this sample, the clone carrying this T cell receptor beta chain turned up a few times. Its antigen remains unidentified. This could be a read error, since a much larger clone is one nucleotide away. Both iRepertoire HTBI primers and Arm-PCR of CDR3 regions were used to build the TCR beta libraries. TCRdb recomputed calls from the multiplex PCR reads with MiXCR, one row per CDR3 protein. Among 580,000 or so distinct CDR3 sequences listed, about 16% were seen once. Time point described: newly diagnosed GD, antithyroid drugs for less than 3 months. After RNA was extracted from PBMCs, the TCR library was made from it. Trimming cost V 4 bases and J 1 base; bases outside gene matches: 2. The germline gives CDR1 MNHEY, CDR2 SMNVEV (reference sequence). The CDR3 is 14 residues long. This sample stems from a study of regulatory T cells in long-lasting Graves disease. The study, taken as a whole, reports: There were preferences for TRBV28, TRBJ1-2 and TRBJ2-5 in persistent disease.

In addition, the sample was reused for a study of T cells in Graves' hyperthyroidism and ophthalmopathy. That report adds: Uncontrolled infection, other autoimmune disease, pregnancy or lactation barred patients from enrollment. The diagnostic basis comprised clinical symptoms, serum thyroxine and TRAb, thyroid ultrasound and orbital computed tomography.

The input for sequencing was peripheral blood mononuclear cells (PBMCs), taken at new diagnosis, from a patient treated with antithyroid drugs. This TCR came from a man aged 18 to 29 with Graves disease. This chain links TRBV27 with TRBJ1-1; 8 positions match TRBD1. The CDR3: CASSYGTGNTEAFF. The CDR3 DNA follows: TGTGCCAGCAGTTACGGGACAGGGAACACTGAAGCTTTCTTT.